These T cell receptor beta chains were read from a single sample in a study of CXCR3-negative and CXCR3-positive naive CD8 T cells. TCRdb re-called the 5' RACE reads, yielding one record per CDR3 amino acid sequence without DNA. The table for this sample gives some 130,000 distinct CDR3 sequences. The sequencing input was naive CXCR3- CD8+ T cells from blood. All receptors come from a human donor in good health. Some clones in this sample may be carry-over from other donors' samples. Both conserved end residues are part of each CDR3.

cdr3_aa,j_call,v_call
CASSLFSGRTEQFF,TRBJ2-1,TRBV27
CASSLYGMETQYF,TRBJ2-5,TRBV7-3
CASSTRAMGQGSDGYTF,TRBJ1-2,TRBV9
CASSFPPSASSSTDTQYF,TRBJ2-3,TRBV7-9
CASSHGPRTDTQYF,TRBJ2-3,TRBV28
CASSVGQGRIYEQYF,TRBJ2-7,TRBV5-1
CASSQQLAGQETQYF,TRBJ2-5,TRBV14
CASSPTDRATTYEQYF,TRBJ2-7,TRBV18
CASSPQGHGYGYTF,TRBJ1-2,TRBV28
CASSSGDLRSETQYF,TRBJ2-5,TRBV7-6
CASSLAAGAGALDEQYF,TRBJ2-7,TRBV7-7
CASSLVSGSLIPYEQYF,TRBJ2-7,TRBV12-3/TRBV12-4
CSAGWESWYQETQYF,TRBJ2-5,TRBV20-1
CASSTRLGYNEQFF,TRBJ2-1,TRBV5-1
CASEDRAYEQYF,TRBJ2-7,TRBV3-1
CASSLSEQGADTQYF,TRBJ2-3,TRBV5-6
CASSFAGITGSYNEQFF,TRBJ2-1,TRBV28
CASSYEPTGTDLYGYTF,TRBJ1-2,TRBV6-2/TRBV6-3
CASSQVNSIYEQYF,TRBJ2-7,TRBV4-1
CSVEKAGGDGYTF,TRBJ1-2,TRBV29-1
CASSFSSELAGANNEQFF,TRBJ2-1,TRBV7-9
CASSGILKEANEKLFF,TRBJ1-4,TRBV2
CASSLITGASTDTQYF,TRBJ2-3,TRBV7-9
CASSPQGQGVADTQYF,TRBJ2-3,TRBV18
CASSSRGTNTEAFF,TRBJ1-1,TRBV28
CASSLVAGGDSPLHF,TRBJ1-6,TRBV7-9
CASSVGQFNEQFF,TRBJ2-1,TRBV9
CASSFRDEQYF,TRBJ2-7,TRBV7-9
CASSLIPGSPQSRSNQPQHF,TRBJ1-5,TRBV28
CASSLGGAKNIQYF,TRBJ2-4,TRBV12-3/TRBV12-4
CASSPRLAVSYEQYF,TRBJ2-7,TRBV12-3/TRBV12-4
CASSRSGGGNEQYF,TRBJ2-7,TRBV5-6
CASSTRGDDQPQHF,TRBJ1-5,TRBV13
CASRNGLAGDNSYEQYF,TRBJ2-7,TRBV7-9
CASSGTSGSRTDTQYF,TRBJ2-3,TRBV5-1
CSALTGGAYEQYF,TRBJ2-7,TRBV20-1
CASSSRQGDTQYF,TRBJ2-3,TRBV28
CASSLGIQGFPLHF,TRBJ1-6,TRBV7-2
CANAPAGTYEQYF,TRBJ2-7,TRBV10-3
CASSLAGSNEQFF,TRBJ2-1,TRBV5-1
CASSLAPASGITYEQYF,TRBJ2-7,TRBV7-9
CASIPTSGSSYEQYF,TRBJ2-7,TRBV11-1
CASSHAQGANQPQHF,TRBJ1-5,TRBV4-3
CASSEASGGANEQFF,TRBJ2-1,TRBV6-1
CASSIQTGHTEAFF,TRBJ1-1,TRBV6-6
CSVVKRADPTGELFF,TRBJ2-2,TRBV29-1
CASSSTPLGETQYF,TRBJ2-5,TRBV27
CASKGVTVDTEAFF,TRBJ1-1,TRBV19
CASSAGTGSGELFF,TRBJ2-2,TRBV7-3
CASSLGTGIAEAFF,TRBJ1-1,TRBV28
CASSLDPGQGYGYTF,TRBJ1-2,TRBV5-1
CASSYEKEGQYF,TRBJ2-7,TRBV6-2/TRBV6-3
CASSLDGGLEHF,TRBJ2-7,TRBV7-9
CASSTTGTVYNEQFF,TRBJ2-1,TRBV12-3/TRBV12-4
CASSVLAGAYNEQFF,TRBJ2-1,TRBV5-5
CASRGTSGTGSYNEQFF,TRBJ2-1,TRBV13
CASRGLAGGGNNYEQYF,TRBJ2-7,TRBV7-9
CASSFSGTYEQYF,TRBJ2-7,TRBV7-8
CASSRTGGDYNSPLHF,TRBJ1-6,TRBV7-2
CASSLIGQGVDNEQFF,TRBJ2-1,TRBV7-6